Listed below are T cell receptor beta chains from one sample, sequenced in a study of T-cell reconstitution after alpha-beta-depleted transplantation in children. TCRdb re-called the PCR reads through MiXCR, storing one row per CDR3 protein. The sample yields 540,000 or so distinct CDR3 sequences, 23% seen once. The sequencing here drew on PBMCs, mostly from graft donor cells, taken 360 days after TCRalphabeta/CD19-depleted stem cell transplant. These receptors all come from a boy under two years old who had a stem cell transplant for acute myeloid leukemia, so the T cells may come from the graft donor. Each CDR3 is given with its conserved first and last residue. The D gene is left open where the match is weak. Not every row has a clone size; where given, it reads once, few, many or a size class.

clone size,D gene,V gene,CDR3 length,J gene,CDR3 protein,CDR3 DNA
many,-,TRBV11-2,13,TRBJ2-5,CASSLVRGQTQYF,TGTGCCAGCAGCTTAGTAAGGGGACAGACCCAGTACTTC
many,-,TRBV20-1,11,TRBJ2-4,CSAYGLHIQYF,TGCAGTGCGTACGGACTCCACATTCAGTACTTC
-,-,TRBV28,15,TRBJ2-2,CASSLEQTNTGELFF,TGTGCCAGCAGTTTGGAACAGACGAACACCGGGGAGCTGTTTTTT
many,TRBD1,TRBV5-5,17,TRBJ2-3,CASSSRRTGALTDTQYF,TGTGCCAGCAGCTCAAGACGGACAGGGGCCCTCACAGATACGCAGTATTTT
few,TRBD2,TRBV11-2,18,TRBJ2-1,CASSLGSGVAGGNNEQFF,TGTGCCAGCAGCTTAGGATCTGGCGTAGCGGGGGGGAACAATGAGCAGTTCTTC
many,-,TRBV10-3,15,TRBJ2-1,CAISDPSGAYNEQFF,TGTGCCATCAGTGACCCAAGCGGAGCCTACAATGAGCAGTTCTTC
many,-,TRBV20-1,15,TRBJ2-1,CSGYTLGFLYNEQFF,TGCAGTGGATATACCTTGGGGTTTTTATACAATGAGCAGTTCTTC
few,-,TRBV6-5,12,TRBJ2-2,CASSYGRGELFF,TGTGCCAGCAGTTACGGGCGCGGGGAGCTGTTTTTT
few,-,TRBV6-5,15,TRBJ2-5,CASSLAGTRKETQYF,TGTGCCAGCAGTTTAGCCGGGACAAGAAAAGAGACCCAGTACTTC
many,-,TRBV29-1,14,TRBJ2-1,CSVDYKSSYNEQFF,TGCAGCGTTGATTACAAGAGCTCCTACAATGAGCAGTTCTTC
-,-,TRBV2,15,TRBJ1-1,CASSEYPGSVSEAFF,TGTGCCAGCAGTGAATATCCGGGCTCCGTATCGGAAGCTTTCTTT
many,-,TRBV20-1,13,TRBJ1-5,CSARVQGGQPQHF,TGCAGTGCTAGAGTCCAGGGAGGGCAGCCCCAGCATTTT
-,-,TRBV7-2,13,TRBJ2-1,CASSPPPLYEQFF,TGTGCCAGCAGCCCACCCCCCTTGTATGAGCAGTTCTTC
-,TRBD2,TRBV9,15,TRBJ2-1,CASSVVAGSYNEQFF,TGTGCCAGCAGCGTTGTAGCGGGGTCCTACAATGAGCAGTTCTTC
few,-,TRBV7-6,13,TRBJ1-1,CASSLDPGPEAFF,TGTGCCAGCAGCTTAGATCCGGGTCCTGAAGCTTTCTTT
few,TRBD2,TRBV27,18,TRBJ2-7,CASTGTGTSGGHTYEQYF,TGTGCCAGCACGGGGACCGGGACTAGCGGGGGCCATACCTACGAGCAGTACTTC
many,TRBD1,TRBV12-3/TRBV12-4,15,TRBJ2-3,CASSGDRGPTDTQYF,TGTGCCAGCAGTGGGGACAGGGGGCCCACAGATACGCAGTATTTT
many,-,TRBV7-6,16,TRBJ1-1,CASSLETGLVKTEAFF,TGTGCCAGCAGCTTAGAAACAGGGTTGGTGAAGACTGAAGCTTTCTTT
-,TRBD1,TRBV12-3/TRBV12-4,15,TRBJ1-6,CASRWGTGQNSPLHF,TGTGCCAGCAGGTGGGGGACAGGTCAGAATTCACCCCTCCACTTT
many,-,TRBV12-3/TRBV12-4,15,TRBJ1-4,CASSFDGSVGEKLFF,TGTGCCAGCAGTTTTGACGGATCGGTGGGTGAAAAACTGTTTTTT
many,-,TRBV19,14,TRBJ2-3,CASKSHLMADTQYF,TGTGCCAGTAAATCCCACCTTATGGCAGATACGCAGTATTTT
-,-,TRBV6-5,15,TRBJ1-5,CASSYNGGPRQPQHF,TGTGCCAGCAGTTACAATGGGGGTCCCCGTCAGCCCCAGCATTTT
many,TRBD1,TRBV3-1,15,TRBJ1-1,CASTSRGQRNTEAFF,TGTGCCAGCACCTCAAGGGGACAGAGGAACACTGAAGCTTTCTTT
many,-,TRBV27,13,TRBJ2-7,CASSDRFSYEQYF,TGTGCCAGCAGTGACCGATTCTCCTACGAGCAGTACTTC
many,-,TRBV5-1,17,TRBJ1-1,CASSLVSGQGLNTEAFF,TGCGCCAGCAGCTTGGTCTCCGGGCAGGGGTTGAACACTGAAGCTTTCTTT
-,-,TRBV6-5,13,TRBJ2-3,CASSYPTVGTQYF,TGTGCCAGCAGTTACCCCACAGTTGGGACGCAGTATTTT
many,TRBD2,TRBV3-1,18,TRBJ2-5,CASTPGPAGGYVLETQYF,TGTGCCAGCACCCCAGGGCCAGCGGGGGGCTATGTATTGGAGACCCAGTACTTC
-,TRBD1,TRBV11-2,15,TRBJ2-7,CASSIPDRAGYEQYF,TGTGCCAGCAGCATCCCGGACAGGGCCGGATACGAGCAGTACTTC
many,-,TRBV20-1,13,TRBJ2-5,CSGTLQLQETQYF,TGCAGTGGAACGTTACAGCTCCAAGAGACCCAGTACTTC
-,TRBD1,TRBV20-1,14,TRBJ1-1,CSARVQGLATEAFF,TGCAGTGCCAGAGTACAGGGGTTGGCGACTGAAGCTTTCTTT
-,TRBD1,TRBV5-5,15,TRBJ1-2,CASSLGTGGGYGYTF,TGTGCCAGCAGCTTGGGGACAGGGGGCGGCTATGGCTACACCTTC
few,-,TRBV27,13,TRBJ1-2,CASSLFRDYGYTF,TGTGCCAGCAGTTTATTTCGGGACTATGGCTACACCTTC
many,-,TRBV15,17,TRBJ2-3,CATSSGTLRFSTDTQYF,TGTGCCACCAGCAGTGGGACTCTGCGGTTCTCCACAGATACGCAGTATTTT
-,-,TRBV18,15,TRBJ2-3,CASSPVQGPTDTQYF,TGTGCCAGCTCACCTGTACAGGGTCCCACAGATACGCAGTATTTT
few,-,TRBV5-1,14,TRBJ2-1,CASSLRVGLNEQFF,TGCGCCAGCAGCTTAAGGGTCGGCCTCAATGAGCAGTTCTTC